The 7 T cell receptor beta chains presented below share a single source sample, sequenced in a study of cytomegalovirus exposure and HLA in healthy donors. The PCR was carried out with 60 Vbeta primers and 13 Jbeta primers. Method: immunoSEQ multiplex PCR; TCRdb's copy keeps in-frame clones and lacks some. The repertoire has some 50,000 clones, approximately 70% of them found once; the top ten carry about 22%. Sequencing was performed on PBMCs. Source of these receptors: a woman in her 50s in good health and CMV-seropositive.

This sequence joins TRBV28 and TRBJ1-2; the D gene is possibly TRBD1 (5 bases). The CDR3 length is 17 residues. Trimming left V 4 bases short and J 5 bases short, with 23 bases between. CDR1 is MDHEN and CDR2 is SYDVKM in the germline V gene. CDR3 region: CASSSTGLTARLYGYTF. The CDR3 DNA follows: TGTGCCAGCAGTTCGACGGGACTGACAGCAAGATTATATGGCTACACCTTC.

The chain employs TRBV11-3 and TRBJ2-2; 12 bases align to TRBD2. Germline lookup yields CDR1 SGHNT and CDR2 YENEEA. The CDR3 runs 14 residues. The trim removed 5 bases at V and 10 bases at J, leaving 5 bases unmatched. The CDR3 sequence is CASSPRTSGTELFF. The CDR3 coding sequence is TGTGCCAGCAGCCCGCGGACTAGCGGGACGGAGCTGTTTTTT.

This chain connects TRBV5-6 to TRBJ2-7, with a weak D call TRBD1 (5 bases). The CDR3 totals 13 residues. V lost 6 bases to trimming and J lost 0 bases, with 10 bases between them. CDR1 SGHDT and CDR2 YYEEEE come from the germline V gene. CDR3 residues: CASKIDSSYEQYF. CDR3 DNA: TGTGCCAGCAAAATAGACAGCTCCTACGAGCAGTACTTC.

The chain uses TRBV28 and TRBJ2-7, with TRBD2 matching over 7 bases. The CDR3 totals 14 residues. Germline CDR1 and CDR2: MDHEN and SYDVKM. V lost 4 bases and J lost 4; bases outside the gene matches: 7. The CDR3 DNA is TGTGCCAGCAGTTCCCCCGGGGAGGGGTACGAGCAGTACTTC. Translated: CASSSPGEGYEQYF.

This clone was counted only a few times. This chain links TRBV5-6 with TRBJ1-3; no clear D gene. CDR3 length equals 13 residues. The ends were cut back, 4 bases at V and 0 bases at J, with 5 bases in the middle. Looked up from germline, CDR1 is SGHDT and CDR2 is YYEEEE. CDR3 loop: CASSASSGNTIYF. The CDR3, as DNA: TGTGCCAGCAGCGCCAGCTCTGGAAACACCATATATTTT.

The CDR3 nucleotides read TGTGCCAGCAGCTTAAGGGGCCCAGATACGCAGTATTTT. Translated, it gives CASSLRGPDTQYF. The chain is built from TRBV7-2 and TRBJ2-3; tentative D call: TRBD1 (5 bases). The CDR3 contains 13 residues. CDR1 SGHTA and CDR2 FQGNSA come from the germline V gene. Between the trimmed V and J ends, which lost 2 bases and 4 bases, there was a span of 7 bases. Full variable domain (remainder filled in from reference TRBV7-2 and TRBJ2-3): GAGVSQSPSNKVTEKGKDVELRCDPISGHTALYWYRQSLGQGLEFLIYFQGNSAPDKSGLPSDRFSAERTGGSVSTLTIQRTQQEDSAVYLCASSLRGPDTQYFGPGTRLTVL.

The chain joins TRBV5-1 to TRBJ2-3, with D possibly TRBD2 on 6 matching bases. The CDR3 is 17 residues long. Germline V gives CDR1 SGHRS, CDR2 YFSETQ. The V and J ends lost 4 bases and 0 bases respectively, with 18 bases between them. CDR3 sequence reads: CASSRGWSAYSTDTQYF. The DNA for the CDR3 is TGCGCCAGCAGCCGGGGGTGGTCGGCCTATAGCACAGATACGCAGTATTTT.